The 17 T cell receptor beta chains presented below share a single source sample, sequenced in a study of blood T cell repertoires in COVID-19. The repertoire was sequenced with immunoSEQ multiplex PCR; TCRdb's copy has only in-frame clones and lacks some. This table has under 200,000 clones, roughly nine tenths appearing once. The specimen sequenced was peripheral blood. Receptors were obtained from a woman aged 70-85 years with acute or convalescent COVID-19.

V is TRBV7-9 and J is TRBJ1-5; D is unclear. This CDR3 region has 14 residues. The V end was cut by 2 bases, the J end by 0 bases, with 5 bases between. Looked up from germline, CDR1 is SEHNR and CDR2 is FQNEAQ (reference sequence). Here the CDR3 DNA reads TGTGCCAGCAGCTTATCACTTAGCAATCAGCCCCAGCATTTT. Translation: CASSLSLSNQPQHF.

The V call is TRBV7-2, the J call TRBJ2-1; D gene ambiguous. The CDR3 spans 14 residues. V lost 4 bases and J lost 4, with 11 bases in between. Per the germline V gene, CDR1 is SGHTA and CDR2 is FQGNSA. The CDR3 sequence: CASSSHLNYNEQFF. The CDR3 region has the DNA TGTGCCAGCAGCTCCCACCTAAATTACAATGAGCAGTTCTTC.

J is TRBJ2-5 and V is TRBV3-1 (or the pseudogene TRBV3-2); no clear D gene. The V and J ends lost 1 base and 1 base respectively, with 4 bases between them. CDR3 length equals 13 residues. Germline V gives CDR1 LGHDT, CDR2 YNNKEL (reference sequence). The CDR3: CASSQGGQETQYF. The DNA for the CDR3 is TGTGCCAGCAGCCAAGGCGGCCAAGAGACCCAGTACTTC.

V usage is TRBV11-2 and J usage is TRBJ2-7, with TRBD2 identical over 10 bases. CDR3 size: 15 residues. V gave up 7 bases and J gave up 4 bases; unmatched junction bases: 10. Germline CDR1 is SGHAT and CDR2 is FQNNGV. CDR3 amino acids: CASTPASGSGYEQYF. The CDR3 DNA reads TGTGCCAGCACCCCAGCTAGCGGGAGTGGGTACGAGCAGTACTTC.

This clone occurred once. CDR3 DNA: TGTGCCAGCAGCCCCCCCGGGACAGGGGAGACCCAGTACTTC. As protein: CASSPPGTGETQYF. The chain uses TRBV5-4 and TRBJ2-5; 9 positions agree with TRBD1. Germline trimming cut 4 bases from V and 5 bases from J; bases unmatched to any gene: 6. Germline V gene data show CDR1 as SGHNT and CDR2 as YYREEE (reference sequence). The CDR3 loop spans 14 amino acids.

The chain carries TRBV6-5 and TRBJ1-2, with 9 bases identical to TRBD1. CDR1 MNHEY and CDR2 SVGAGI come from the germline V gene. CDR3 size: 14 residues. Trimming at V came to 7 bases and at J to 7 bases, leaving 10 bases not matched to a gene. In DNA form, the CDR3 reads TGTGCCAGCACTTCCTGGGACAGGGCCCTTGGCTACACCTTC. It translates to CASTSWDRALGYTF.

The V and J genes are TRBV28 and TRBJ1-3; D remains unclear. Germline CDR1 is MDHEN and CDR2 is SYDVKM. Trimming took off 3 bases at V and 2 bases at J, with 5 bases between the two ends. This CDR3 has 13 residues. Here the CDR3 DNA reads TGTGCCAGCAGTTTGCGAGCTGGAAACACCATATATTTT. This sequence encodes CASSLRAGNTIYF.

The rearrangement links TRBV11-2 to TRBJ2-1; TRBD1 aligns across 7 bases. This CDR3 has 13 residues. Germline lookup yields CDR1 SGHAT and CDR2 FQNNGV. The V gene end was trimmed by 3 bases and the J gene end by 5 bases; junction bases not matched to a gene: 1. The CDR3 here is CASSLDRNNEQFF. The CDR3 DNA reads TGTGCCAGCAGCTTGGACAGGAACAATGAGCAGTTCTTC.

The J gene is TRBJ1-3, the V gene TRBV2; D is perhaps TRBD1 (6 bases). From germline, CDR1 is SNHLY and CDR2 FYNNEI. The germline V and J ends were trimmed by 3 bases and 4 bases, with 10 bases remaining between them. This CDR3 is built from 14 residues. The CDR3: CASSEGARGNTIYF. The CDR3 DNA reads TGTGCCAGCAGTGAGGGGGCGCGAGGAAACACCATATATTTT.

This rearrangement joins TRBV5-4 to TRBJ2-5; D perhaps matches TRBD2 (6 bases). The CDR3 length is 14 residues. V was pared by 3 bases and J by 5 bases, with 14 bases between. CDR1 SGHNT and CDR2 YYREEE come from the germline V gene (reference sequence). The CDR3 reads CASSSQRTKETQYF. CDR3 DNA sequence: TGTGCCAGCAGCTCTCAGAGGACTAAGGAGACCCAGTACTTC.

This clone was seen just once. This rearrangement joins TRBV27 to TRBJ1-1; a possible D gene is TRBD1 (6 bases). V lost 1 base, J lost 1 base, and 13 bases lay in between. The CDR3 contains 16 residues. CDR1 and CDR2 from the germline V gene are MNHEY and SMNVEV (reference sequence). CDR3 in amino acids: CASSLYQGHRNTEAFF. In nucleotides, the CDR3 is TGTGCCAGCAGTTTATATCAGGGACACCGGAACACTGAAGCTTTCTTT.

The chain couples TRBV10-1 to TRBJ1-3; TRBD1 agrees at 8 bases. Per germline, CDR1 WNHNN and CDR2 SYGVQD (reference sequence). J gave up 2 bases and V 3 bases, and 9 bases lay outside the gene matches. The CDR3 runs to 17 residues. CDR3 nucleotide sequence: TGCGCCAGCAGTGACGGACAGGGCCTAAGAGCTGGAAACACCATATATTTT. It codes for CASSDGQGLRAGNTIYF.

The chain recombines TRBV29-1 with TRBJ2-1, with D perhaps matching TRBD1 (6 bases). This CDR3 comprises 15 residues. Germline V CDR1 and CDR2: SQVTM, ANQGSEA. Trimming removed 2 bases at V and 0 bases at J, with 11 bases between. The CDR3 sequence is CSVERGISSYNEQFF. The CDR3, as DNA: TGCAGCGTTGAAAGGGGGATCTCCTCCTACAATGAGCAGTTCTTC.

V is TRBV6-4 and J is TRBJ1-5, with 7 bases aligning to TRBD1. J was trimmed by 4 bases and V by 2 bases; bases with no gene match: 5. Germline-derived CDR1 and CDR2 are MRHNA and SNTAGT. There are 15 residues in the CDR3. The CDR3 DNA reads as TGTGCCAGCAGTGACGCGACAGGGTTGAATCAGCCCCAGCATTTT. It specifies CASSDATGLNQPQHF.

The gene calls are TRBV6-5 and TRBJ1-4, with no clear D. This CDR3 is built from 15 residues. Germline V gene lookup returns CDR1 MNHEY and CDR2 SVGAGI. The V end was cut by 1 base, the J end by 8 bases, with 14 bases between. CDR3 residues: CASSYFSGSREKLFF. The CDR3 DNA reads TGTGCCAGCAGTTACTTTTCCGGGAGTCGCGAAAAACTGTTTTTT.

The chain links TRBV19 to TRBJ2-2; 9 positions match TRBD2. Trimming at V came to 5 bases and at J to 1 base, leaving 2 bases not matched to a gene. CDR3 length: 15 residues. Germline V gene data show CDR1 as LNHDA and CDR2 as SQIVND (reference sequence). CDR3 DNA: TGTGCCAGTAGTCTAGCGGGACAGAACACCGGGGAGCTGTTTTTT. Its protein product is CASSLAGQNTGELFF.

The chain employs TRBV4-3 and TRBJ1-2; no definite D call. This CDR3 comprises 15 residues. Germline V CDR1 and CDR2: LGHNA, YSLEER. Trimming took off 0 bases at V and 3 bases at J, with 11 bases between the two ends. CDR3: CASSQDEGYHYGYTF. The CDR3 DNA follows: TGCGCCAGCAGCCAAGATGAGGGATATCACTATGGCTACACCTTC.